The 13 T cell receptor beta chains below all came from one sample that was sequenced in a study of glioma-infiltrating T cells. Amplification of TCR alpha and beta CDR3 regions from RNA used iRepertoire nested multiplex PCR. TCRdb passed the multiplex PCR reads through MiXCR, listing each CDR3 protein once. Of about 140,000 distinct CDR3 sequences listed, about two fifths are singletons. Sample: glioma tissue, nonneoplastic brain tissue, or PBMCs (not recorded which). Receptor source: a human donor with low-grade glioma or glioblastoma, undergoing nonglioma brain surgery, or in good health (not recorded which).

CDR3 region: CASSPWFGYNSPLHF. The CDR3 DNA is TGTGCCAGCAGCCCCTGGTTTGGCTATAATTCACCCCTCCACTTT. The gene calls are TRBV11-2 and TRBJ1-6; the D is unclear. The CDR3 loop spans 15 amino acids. CDR1 SGHAT and CDR2 FQNNGV come from the germline V gene. Trimming cost V 5 bases and J 3 bases, with 11 bases left between them. The variable domain in full, completed from reference TRBV11-2 and TRBJ1-6, reads EAGVAQSPRYKIIEKRQSVAFWCNPISGHATLYWYQQILGQGPKLLIQFQNNGVVDDSQLPKDRFSAERLKGVDSTLKIQPAKLEDSAVYLCASSPWFGYNSPLHFGNGTRLTVT.

The chain is built from TRBV24-1 and TRBJ2-1; D is uncertain. V was shortened by 5 bases and J by 3 bases, with 4 bases between the two germline ends. The CDR3 covers 12 residues. CDR1 KGHDR and CDR2 SFDVKD come from the germline V gene. Here the CDR3 reads CATSVNYNEQFF. In nucleotides, the CDR3 is TGTGCCACCAGTGTAAACTACAATGAGCAGTTCTTC.

This clonotype was observed a few times. The CDR3 DNA is TGTGCCACAGGGCCTGAAAACACTGAAGCTTTCTTT. This translates into CATGPENTEAFF. The chain joins TRBV15 to TRBJ1-1; D is unclear. Germline lookup yields CDR1 LNHNV and CDR2 YYDKDF (reference sequence). The CDR3 spans 12 residues. The V end was cut by 9 bases, the J end by 2 bases, with 10 bases between.

This clonotype has only a few counts. The chain recombines TRBV20-1 with TRBJ1-6; 8 nucleotides line up with TRBD1. The V gene's germline CDR1 is DFQATT and CDR2 SNEGSKA (reference sequence). Trimming removed 0 bases from V and 7 bases from J; junction bases left unmatched: 2. The CDR3 is 14 amino acids. CDR3 residues: CSARDWTGNSPLHF. CDR3 coding DNA: TGCAGTGCTAGAGACTGGACAGGGAATTCACCCCTCCACTTT.

Regarding this clonotype: Relative to the germline gene, one junction end is altered; a read error may explain this. The V gene is TRBV6-1, the J gene TRBJ2-3, with D perhaps matching TRBD2 (6 bases). This CDR3 contains 14 residues. Germline CDR1 is MNHNS and CDR2 is SASEGT. The CDR3 DNA is TGTGCCAGCAAAACCGGGACTCCCACAAATACGAAGTATTTT. As protein: CASKTGTPTNTKYF.

This clonotype was recorded a few times. V and J are TRBV6-1 and TRBJ1-2; TRBD1 matches 8 bases. The CDR3 covers 12 residues. Germline-derived CDR1 and CDR2 are MNHNS and SASEGT. The ends lost 5 bases at V and 8 bases at J; junction bases unmatched: 4. The CDR3 loop is CASSRDRRGYTF. DNA for the CDR3: TGTGCCAGCAGTCGGGACAGGAGAGGCTACACCTTC.

This clonotype has only a few counts. The chain uses TRBV15 and TRBJ2-1; 8 positions match TRBD2. The CDR3 is made up of 15 amino acids. V lost 5 bases, J lost 9 bases, and 12 bases stayed unmatched. CDR1 is LNHNV and CDR2 is YYDKDF in the germline V gene (reference sequence). CDR3 bases: TGTGCCACCAGCCATGGACTAGCTGGCCGCAGTGAGCAGTTCTTC. Protein: CATSHGLAGRSEQFF.

Comment on this clonotype: No conserved phenylalanine or tryptophan is present at the end of the CDR3, so a read error is the likely explanation. The chain recombines TRBV6-5 with TRBJ2-5; D is possibly TRBD1 or TRBD2 (5 bases each). V lost 6 bases and J 1 base, leaving 12 bases between the germline ends. CDR1 is MNHEY, CDR2 SVGAGI, per germline. The CDR3 consists of 14 residues. The DNA for the CDR3 is TGTGCCAGCAGGGGACGCGCCCTCCAAGAGACCCAGTACTCC. Translated: CASRGRALQETQYS.

This clonotype was observed a handful of times. This rearrangement joins TRBV7-2 to TRBJ2-3; 9 bases agree with TRBD2. This CDR3 has 16 residues. The germline V gene encodes CDR1 SGHTA and CDR2 FQGNSA. Germline trimming cut 4 bases from V and 3 bases from J; bases unmatched to any gene: 8. CDR3 protein: CASSSRAGGITDTQYF. The CDR3 DNA reads TGTGCCAGCAGCTCAAGAGCGGGGGGCATTACAGATACGCAGTATTTT.

This chain links TRBV20-1 with TRBJ2-1; maybe TRBD1 (6 bases). Germline V gene sequence: CDR1 DFQATT, CDR2 SNEGSKA (reference sequence). CDR3 size: 13 residues. The CDR3 sequence is CSVLGTLYNEQFF. The CDR3 region has the DNA TGCAGCGTTCTCGGGACACTCTACAATGAGCAGTTCTTC.

Worth noting for this clonotype: Without the conserved terminal phenylalanine or tryptophan, this CDR3 likely stems from a read error. V is TRBV20-1 and J is TRBJ1-6, with TRBD1 matching over 8 bases. The CDR3 totals 14 residues. Per the germline V gene, CDR1 is DFQATT and CDR2 is SNEGSKA (reference sequence). Trimming took 3 bases from V and 5 from J; bases not matched to a gene: 3. The CDR3 nucleotides read TGCAGTGCTAGTCAGGGGGCACATAATTCACCCCTCCACCTT. Translated, it gives CSASQGAHNSPLHL.

V and J are TRBV27 and TRBJ1-2, with 10 bases aligning to TRBD1. V gave up 2 bases and J gave up 8 bases; unmatched junction bases: 23. CDR3 length: 20 amino acids. The germline V gene encodes CDR1 MNHEY and CDR2 SMNVEV (reference sequence). In nucleotides, the CDR3 is TGTGCCAGCAGTTTAAAATACGCTACCGGGACAGGGGTTTTCCTAGGCGGCTACACCTTC. Protein sequence: CASSLKYATGTGVFLGGYTF.

V and J are TRBV4-1 and TRBJ2-5, with 8 nucleotides matching TRBD2. The germline V gene has CDR1 MGHRA and CDR2 YSYEKL. The CDR3 is 16 residues long. With V trimmed by 0 bases and J by 1 base, 4 bases remained unmatched. In DNA form, the CDR3 reads TGCGCCAGCAGCCAAGATCTAGCGGGCCCCCAAGAGACCCAGTACTTC. Protein sequence: CASSQDLAGPQETQYF.